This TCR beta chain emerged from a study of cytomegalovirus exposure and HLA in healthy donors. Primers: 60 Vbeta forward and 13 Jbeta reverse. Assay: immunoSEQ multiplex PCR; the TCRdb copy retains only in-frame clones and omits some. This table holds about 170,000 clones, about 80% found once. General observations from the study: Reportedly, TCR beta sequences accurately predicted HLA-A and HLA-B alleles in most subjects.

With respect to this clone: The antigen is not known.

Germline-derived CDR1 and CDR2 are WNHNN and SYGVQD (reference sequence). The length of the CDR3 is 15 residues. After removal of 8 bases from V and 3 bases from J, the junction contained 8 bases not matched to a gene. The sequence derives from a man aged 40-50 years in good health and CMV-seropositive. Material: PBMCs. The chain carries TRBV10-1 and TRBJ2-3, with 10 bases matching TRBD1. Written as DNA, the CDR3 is TGCGCCAGCGGCCCGGGACAGGGGTTAACAGATACGCAGTATTTT. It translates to CASGPGQGLTDTQYF.